The 17 T cell receptor beta chains below were found in one sample sequenced in a study of blood T cell repertoires in COVID-19. This table comes from immunoSEQ multiplex PCR, and its TCRdb copy is limited to in-frame clones, with some not included. The repertoire has about 280,000 clones, roughly 87% of them found once; the top ten carry about an eighth. Specimen: peripheral blood. All receptors derive from a human donor in a cohort sampled during active COVID-19.

V usage is TRBV4-1 and J usage is TRBJ2-3, with D perhaps TRBD2 (5 bases). The CDR3 runs 11 residues. Looked up from germline, CDR1 is MGHRA and CDR2 is YSYEKL. V was clipped by 2 bases and J by 14 bases, with 11 bases between them. The CDR3 region has the DNA TGCGCCAGCAGCCAAAGTTTTACTAGGTATTTT. Amino acid sequence: CASSQSFTRYF.

The CDR3 coding sequence is TGTGCCAGCGGGGATACAGGGGGCACTCAGCCCCAGCATTTT. This translates into CASGDTGGTQPQHF. This chain joins TRBV21-1 and TRBJ1-5; the table names TRBD1, a call not compared with the DNA. TRBV21-1 is described as a pseudogene. This CDR3 is built from 14 residues.

The V gene is TRBV10-1, the J gene TRBJ2-1, with 9 bases aligning to TRBD1. The germline gives CDR1 WNHNN, CDR2 SYGVQD (reference sequence). V lost 6 bases to trimming and J lost 6 bases; unmatched junction nucleotides: 9. The CDR3 spans 15 residues. The CDR3 region is CASSATGGAGNEQFF. The CDR3 coding sequence is TGCGCCAGCAGCGCCACAGGGGGCGCCGGCAATGAGCAGTTCTTC.

The V gene is TRBV19, the J gene TRBJ1-6; D gene ambiguous. Between the trimmed V and J ends, which lost 2 bases and 9 bases, there was a span of 8 bases. The CDR3 has 13 residues. Germline assignment: CDR1 LNHDA and CDR2 SQIVND (reference sequence). CDR3 sequence: CASSILSGSPLHF. The CDR3, as DNA: TGTGCCAGTAGTATACTCTCAGGTTCACCCCTCCACTTT.

The CDR3 DNA follows: TGTGCCAGCAGCCCTTCGGGACAGGGAGCGGGGAATCAGCCCCAGCATTTT. Protein product: CASSPSGQGAGNQPQHF. This chain connects TRBV6-2 or TRBV6-3 to TRBJ1-5, with TRBD1 matching 9 bases. Unmatched junction bases numbered 13, after V lost 6 bases and J lost 4 bases. The CDR3 runs to 17 residues. CDR1 is MNHEY and CDR2 is SVGEGT in the germline V gene.

The chain is built from TRBV3-1 (or the pseudogene TRBV3-2) and TRBJ1-2; possible D gene TRBD1, 6 bases. Germline lookup yields CDR1 LGHDT and CDR2 YNNKEL (reference sequence). The CDR3 spans 16 residues. Trimming cost V 1 base and J 6 bases, with 18 bases left between them. CDR3 protein: CASSQVPPTGRNGYTF. DNA for the CDR3: TGTGCCAGCAGCCAAGTCCCCCCGACAGGAAGAAATGGCTACACCTTC.

V and J are TRBV7-9 and TRBJ1-2, with 7 bases aligning to TRBD1. The CDR3 sequence is 16 residues long. J was trimmed by 4 bases and V by 5 bases; bases with no gene match: 13. CDR1 is SEHNR, CDR2 FQNEAQ, per germline (reference sequence). The CDR3 is CASSPMGQRGAYGYTF. The CDR3 nucleotides are TGTGCCAGCAGCCCAATGGGACAGAGGGGGGCCTATGGCTACACCTTC.

This clone was detected only a few times. V gene TRBV19 combines with J gene TRBJ1-5; D possibly corresponds to TRBD1 (5 bases). This CDR3 region has 15 residues. Germline assignment: CDR1 LNHDA and CDR2 SQIVND (reference sequence). Trimming removed 7 bases from V and 3 bases from J, with 16 bases in between. The CDR3 DNA sequence: TGTGCCAGTAATGTGCAGGGTGGAGCCAATCAGCCCCAGCATTTT. Protein: CASNVQGGANQPQHF.

On this clone: Within the sample, other DNA sequences also encode this same CDR3. The rearrangement links TRBV9 to TRBJ1-2; TRBD1 agrees at 7 bases. Germline V CDR1 and CDR2: SGDLS, YYNGEE. The CDR3 extends over 13 amino acids. With V trimmed by 3 bases and J by 3 bases, 2 bases remained unmatched. CDR3 sequence (DNA): TGTGCCAGCAGCGGACAGGGTTACTATGGCTACACCTTC. It is translated as CASSGQGYYGYTF.

This clone showed up many times. The CDR3 here is CASSEGSGTQYF. CDR3 DNA sequence: TGTGCCAGTAGCGAAGGGAGCGGGACCCAGTACTTC. The chain recombines TRBV19 with TRBJ2-5; a possible D gene is TRBD2 (5 bases). Looked up from germline, CDR1 is LNHDA and CDR2 is SQIVND (reference sequence). V was shortened by 6 bases and J by 7 bases, with 12 bases between the two germline ends. The CDR3 runs 12 residues. The full variable domain, in which reference TRBV19 and TRBJ2-5 provide the parts outside the CDR3, is DGGITQSPKYLFRKEGQNVTLSCEQNLNHDAMYWYRQDPGQGLRLIYYSQIVNDFQKGDIAEGYSVSREKKESFPLTVTSAQKNPTAFYLCASSEGSGTQYFGPGTRLLVL.

This clone occurred a few times. This chain uses TRBV2 with TRBJ2-7; possible D gene TRBD2, 6 bases. Trimming stripped 5 bases from V and 6 bases from J, with 14 bases between. Per the germline V gene, CDR1 is SNHLY and CDR2 is FYNNEI. The CDR3 sequence is 13 residues long. The CDR3 bases are TGTGCCAGCAGTAGTTTTGGGGGAGGCGAGCAGTACTTC. This gives the protein CASSSFGGGEQYF.

The CDR3 nucleotides read TGTGCCAGCAGAAGAGGACTAGCGGGCAACAATGAGCAGTTCTTC. As protein: CASRRGLAGNNEQFF. This chain links TRBV7-2 with TRBJ2-1; 11 nucleotides line up with TRBD2. V lost 6 bases, J lost 5 bases, and 6 bases stayed unmatched. Germline-derived CDR1 and CDR2 are SGHTA and FQGNSA. CDR3 size: 15 residues.

This rearrangement joins TRBV4-1 to TRBJ2-5, with D possibly matching TRBD2 (6 bases). The CDR3 has 16 residues. CDR1 and CDR2 (germline): MGHRA, YSYEKL. The V gene lost 0 bases and the J gene lost 2 bases, with 13 bases spanning the gap. The CDR3 loop reads CASSQDRLANQETQYF. The CDR3 region has the DNA TGCGCCAGCAGCCAAGACCGCCTAGCGAATCAAGAGACCCAGTACTTC.

The rearrangement links TRBV7-9 to TRBJ1-1; no firm D call. V was pared by 2 bases and J by 3 bases, with 13 bases between. Per the germline V gene, CDR1 is SEHNR and CDR2 is FQNEAQ (reference sequence). There are 15 residues in the CDR3. CDR3 sequence (DNA): TGTGCCAGCAGCTTAATGGCTGGTGGAGACACTGAAGCTTTCTTT. Its protein is CASSLMAGGDTEAFF. The variable domain in full, completed from reference TRBV7-9 and TRBJ1-1, reads DTGVSQNPRHKITKRGQNVTFRCDPISEHNRLYWYRQTLGQGPEFLTYFQNEAQLEKSRLLSDRFSAERPKGSFSTLEIQRTEQGDSAMYLCASSLMAGGDTEAFFGQGTRLTVV.

This clone was detected only once. The chain links TRBV27 to TRBJ2-3; D may be TRBD1 (6 bases). V was clipped by 4 bases and J by 10 bases, with 12 bases between them. CDR3 length: 12 amino acids. Germline V gene sequence: CDR1 MNHEY, CDR2 SMNVEV (reference sequence). The CDR3 bases are TGTGCCAGCAGTTGGGACATGGGAGCGCAGTATTTT. The encoded protein is CASSWDMGAQYF.

The chain joins TRBV29-1 to TRBJ2-7; TRBD2 might be the D (5 bases). CDR1 and CDR2 from the germline V gene are SQVTM and ANQGSEA. Trimming pared 7 bases from V and 6 bases from J, leaving 19 bases between. The CDR3 has 13 residues. The CDR3 DNA reads TGCAGCGCCCTGGGTCTATTCAGCGGCGAGCAGTACTTC. It specifies CSALGLFSGEQYF.

This sequence joins TRBV4-3 and TRBJ1-1; D remains unclear. The germline V and J ends were trimmed by 0 bases and 0 bases, with 8 bases remaining between them. The CDR3 covers 15 residues. Per the germline V gene, CDR1 is LGHNA and CDR2 is YSLEER. The CDR3 DNA sequence: TGCGCCAGCAGCCAAGATCTCGGGGTGAACACTGAAGCTTTCTTT. It yields the protein CASSQDLGVNTEAFF.